This record looks at one TCR beta chain sequence and its context. The data stem from a study of T cells expressing NK-cell markers. Germline V gene sequence: CDR1 SGHTA, CDR2 FQGNSA. The CDR3 is made up of 15 amino acids. TCRdb re-called the 5' RACE reads, yielding one record per CDR3 amino acid sequence without DNA. The repertoire table contains some 410,000 distinct CDR3 sequences. This clonotype was sampled from a woman aged 18 to 75 in good health. The sequencing input was blood T cells: a sorted CD56 or NKG2C T cell subset, CD4+ or CD8+ T cells, or bulk PBMC T cells (not recorded which). The J gene is TRBJ2-3, the V gene TRBV7-2; TCRdb's D call, TRBD1, is unchecked because there is no DNA. The chain's CDR3 is CASSFPETSTDTQYF.